Presented here are 28 T cell receptor beta chains from one specimen sequenced in a study of post-analysis software for immune sequencing data. Findings and limits, study-wide: Comparison of patients with controls showed roughly five TRBV segments more frequent in patients, TRBV5-6, TRBV5-1 and TRBV20-1 among them.

These receptors are not linked to any known antigen. TCR beta cDNA libraries had unique molecular identifiers. One entry per CDR3 protein results from TCRdb running MiXCR on the PCR reads. Of 650,000 to 850,000 distinct CDR3 sequences listed, about 57% are singletons. Sequencing was done on a sample of blood. These receptor sequences come from a girl aged 5 to 17 with multiple sclerosis.

J is TRBJ1-2 and V is TRBV7-2, with 7 nucleotides matching TRBD1. With V trimmed by 5 bases and J by 3 bases, 18 bases remained unmatched. From germline, CDR1 is SGHTA and CDR2 FQGNSA. The CDR3 consists of 18 residues. Here the CDR3 DNA reads TGTGCCAGCAGCACTGTAGTAGGGGGCAATGATGTCGACTATGGCTACACCTTC. It translates to CASSTVVGGNDVDYGYTF.

V is TRBV6-2 or TRBV6-3 and J is TRBJ2-2; 9 bases are shared with TRBD2. The CDR3 has 15 residues. CDR1 MNHEY and CDR2 SVGEGT come from the germline V gene. Trimming at V came to 5 bases and at J to 5 bases, leaving 6 bases not matched to a gene. In DNA form, the CDR3 reads TGTGCCAGCAGTCCCCCGGGACTAGCAACCGGGGAGCTGTTTTTT. It yields the protein CASSPPGLATGELFF.

This clonotype has a handful of counts. The chain has TRBV6-1 and TRBJ2-7; TRBD2 aligns across 10 bases. Germline assignment: CDR1 MNHNS and CDR2 SASEGT. CDR3 length: 15 residues. The J segment lost 3 bases and the V segment lost 2 bases, leaving 4 bases of the junction unmatched. CDR3 amino acids: CASSETSGTSYEQYF. CDR3 DNA sequence: TGTGCCAGCAGTGAAACTAGCGGGACCAGCTACGAGCAGTACTTC.

The chain employs TRBV7-2 and TRBJ1-5, with D unresolved. CDR3 length: 16 residues. Germline V CDR1 and CDR2: SGHTA, FQGNSA. V dropped 3 bases and J dropped 4 bases, with 16 bases sitting between them. The CDR3 DNA follows: TGTGCCAGCAGCTTGACGCCAATCCTAGGGAATCAGCCCCAGCATTTT. It yields the protein CASSLTPILGNQPQHF.

This clonotype was seen only a few times. CDR3 residues: CASSSRDYRQYF. The CDR3 nucleotides are TGTGCCAGCAGCTCCCGGGACTATCGGCAGTATTTT. This chain links TRBV7-2 with TRBJ2-3, with 7 nucleotides matching TRBD2. This CDR3 is 12 amino acids long. Trimming removed 4 bases from V and 11 bases from J; junction bases left unmatched: 6. Per germline, CDR1 SGHTA and CDR2 FQGNSA. The whole variable domain, filled in from reference TRBV7-2 and TRBJ2-3, reads GAGVSQSPSNKVTEKGKDVELRCDPISGHTALYWYRQSLGQGLEFLIYFQGNSAPDKSGLPSDRFSAERTGGSVSTLTIQRTQQEDSAVYLCASSSRDYRQYFGPGTRLTVL.

The rearrangement links TRBV10-3 to TRBJ2-3; 8 bases fit TRBD1. The CDR3 length is 14 residues. Germline V gene lookup returns CDR1 ENHRY and CDR2 SYGVKD. V lost 6 bases to trimming and J lost 4 bases; unmatched junction nucleotides: 6. Here the CDR3 DNA reads TGTGCCATCAGGAGACAGGGGACGGCAGATACGCAGTATTTT. Its translation: CAIRRQGTADTQYF.

The chain is built from TRBV15 and TRBJ2-5, with D unclear. This CDR3 has 17 amino acids. Trimming removed 0 bases from V and 3 bases from J, with 17 bases in between. CDR1 is LNHNV, CDR2 YYDKDF, per germline (reference sequence). The CDR3 here is CATSRDRMERYKETQYF. The CDR3 region has the DNA TGTGCCACCAGCAGAGATCGGATGGAACGATATAAAGAGACCCAGTACTTC.

The chain carries TRBV10-3 and TRBJ1-4; D gene uncertain. V was clipped by 7 bases and J by 0 bases, with 6 bases between them. CDR3 length: 13 residues. Germline-derived CDR1 and CDR2 are ENHRY and SYGVKD. DNA for the CDR3: TGTGCCATCAAAAGTGCAACTAATGAAAAACTGTTTTTT. Translation gives CAIKSATNEKLFF.

J is TRBJ2-7 and V is TRBV18; D unresolved. Trimming left V 3 bases short and J 3 bases short, with 21 bases between. The CDR3 sequence is 17 residues long. Germline CDR1 and CDR2: KGHSH and LQKENI. CDR3 coding DNA: TGTGCCAGCTCACCTGCCCCGACTCCCATTTACGGCTACGAGCAGTACTTC. Protein: CASSPAPTPIYGYEQYF. Full variable domain (remainder filled in from reference TRBV18 and TRBJ2-7): NAGVMQNPRHLVRRRGQEARLRCSPMKGHSHVYWYRQLPEEGLKFMVYLQKENIIDESGMPKERFSAEFPKEGPSILRIQQVVRGDSAAYFCASSPAPTPIYGYEQYFGPGTRLTVT.

The gene calls are TRBV12-3 or TRBV12-4 and TRBJ2-1, with D perhaps matching TRBD1 or TRBD2 (5 bases each). Trimming removed 5 bases at V and 2 bases at J, with 13 bases between. This CDR3 spans 15 amino acids. CDR3 sequence (DNA): TGTGCCAGCAGTCCCGGGGCTGCTACCTACAATGAGCAGTTCTTC. Protein: CASSPGAATYNEQFF.

The chain uses TRBV29-1 and TRBJ1-2; tentatively, D is TRBD1 (5 bases). CDR1 and CDR2 (germline): SQVTM, ANQGSEA. Trimming took 4 bases from V and 4 from J, leaving 13 bases between them. The CDR3 length is 13 residues. CDR3 nucleotides: TGCAGCGTTGTTCACAGGCTGGCCTATGGCTACACCTTC. Its protein product is CSVVHRLAYGYTF.

This chain links TRBV10-3 with TRBJ1-4; no clear D gene. The CDR3 has 13 residues. The V gene lost 6 bases and the J gene lost 6 bases, with 11 bases spanning the gap. CDR1 and CDR2 (germline): ENHRY, SYGVKD. This CDR3 is CAIRPRLDEKLFF. The DNA of the CDR3 is TGTGCCATCAGACCGCGCTTGGATGAAAAACTGTTTTTT.

CDR3 region: CASRGTGKETQYF. CDR3 DNA sequence: TGTGCCAGCAGGGGGACAGGGAAAGAGACCCAGTACTTC. The chain recombines TRBV12-3 or TRBV12-4 with TRBJ2-5; 9 bases line up with TRBD1. This CDR3 region has 13 residues. Unmatched junction bases numbered 2, after V lost 6 bases and J lost 3 bases.

The sample holds a few counts of this clonotype. The chain carries TRBV6-5 and TRBJ2-6; 9 bases line up with TRBD1. The length of the CDR3 is 15 residues. V gave up 8 bases and J gave up 4 bases; unmatched junction bases: 6. Germline V gene lookup returns CDR1 MNHEY and CDR2 SVGAGI. The CDR3 DNA reads as TGTGCCAGCGGTAACAGGGGGCTAGGGGCCAACGTCCTGACTTTC. Protein product: CASGNRGLGANVLTF.

The chain is built from TRBV12-3 or TRBV12-4 and TRBJ1-2; D is possibly TRBD1 (5 bases). V lost 7 bases and J 0 bases, leaving 12 bases between the germline ends. The CDR3 loop spans 14 amino acids. In nucleotides, the CDR3 is TGTGCCAGCACCCCGACAGCAGCTAACTATGGCTACACCTTC. It specifies CASTPTAANYGYTF.

V usage is TRBV24-1 and J usage is TRBJ2-1; D may be TRBD1 or TRBD2 (5 bases each). This CDR3 has 13 residues. Germline loops: CDR1 KGHDR, CDR2 SFDVKD. With 4 bases removed from V and 12 bases from J, the gap between germline ends came to 15 bases. The chain's CDR3 is CATSDPGIRGQFF. The CDR3 DNA reads TGTGCCACCAGTGACCCCGGGATTAGGGGGCAGTTCTTC.

This clonotype has only a few counts. The chain carries TRBV9 and TRBJ2-1, with 10 nucleotides matching TRBD2. Germline trimming cut 4 bases from V and 8 bases from J; bases unmatched to any gene: 12. From germline, CDR1 is SGDLS and CDR2 YYNGEE. There are 16 residues in the CDR3. The CDR3 reads CASSIWTSGQGDEQFF. DNA for the CDR3: TGTGCCAGCAGCATCTGGACTAGCGGCCAGGGAGATGAGCAGTTCTTC.

The rearrangement joins TRBV6-2 or TRBV6-3 to TRBJ2-1; D is unresolved. Looked up from germline, CDR1 is MNHEY and CDR2 is SVGEGT. CDR3 length equals 13 residues. Trimming removed 8 bases from V and 2 bases from J, with 10 bases in between. In DNA, the CDR3 is TGTGCCAGCCACGACTGGGCCTACAATGAGCAGTTCTTC. This translates into CASHDWAYNEQFF.

This chain connects TRBV5-1 to TRBJ2-7; D tentatively fits TRBD1 or TRBD2 (5 bases each). V shed 0 bases and J shed 3 bases, with 10 bases lying between them. The CDR3 covers 14 residues. The V gene's germline CDR1 is SGHRS and CDR2 YFSETQ. The CDR3 region has the DNA TGCGCCAGCAGCTTGGAAGGGACCGACTACGAGCAGTACTTC. The encoded protein is CASSLEGTDYEQYF.

This chain uses TRBV27 with TRBJ2-7; the D gene is possibly TRBD1 (6 bases). The CDR3 is made up of 13 amino acids. Trimming shortened V by 6 bases and J by 3 bases, and 12 bases separated the two germline ends. In germline, CDR1 is MNHEY, CDR2 SMNVEV (reference sequence). Here the CDR3 DNA reads TGTGCCAGCAGACAGGGTTTCATCTACGAGCAGTACTTC. Protein sequence: CASRQGFIYEQYF.

This chain connects TRBV5-1 to TRBJ2-2; D not resolved. The germline gives CDR1 SGHRS, CDR2 YFSETQ. This CDR3 comprises 15 residues. V lost 4 bases and J lost 1, with 11 bases in between. CDR3 sequence: CASSPPRQNTGELFF. CDR3 in DNA: TGCGCCAGCAGCCCACCAAGACAGAACACCGGGGAGCTGTTTTTT.

This clonotype came up once. V and J are TRBV6-2 or TRBV6-3 and TRBJ2-5, with TRBD2 identical over 15 bases. V was pared by 2 bases and J by 11 bases, with 12 bases of the junction left unmatched. Germline V gene data show CDR1 as MNHEY and CDR2 as SVGEGT. This CDR3 contains 17 residues. The CDR3 region has the DNA TGTGCCAGCAGTTACCCAGGGACTAGCGGGAGGAGGCCTGAGCAGTACTTC. Its protein is CASSYPGTSGRRPEQYF.

This clonotype was detected only once. The V and J genes are TRBV29-1 and TRBJ1-1, with a tentative D call TRBD1 (5 bases). The CDR3 covers 14 residues. Trimming stripped 6 bases from V and 1 base from J, with 15 bases between. Germline CDR1 and CDR2: SQVTM and ANQGSEA. CDR3 in amino acids: CSVHIIQGNTEAFF. CDR3 DNA: TGCAGCGTACATATTATCCAGGGGAACACTGAAGCTTTCTTT.

This clonotype was detected only a few times. The chain combines TRBV9 with TRBJ1-1; D is possibly TRBD1 (5 bases). The V and J ends lost 4 bases and 1 base respectively, with 11 bases between them. Germline V lookup: CDR1 SGDLS, CDR2 YYNGEE. CDR3 length: 14 residues. CDR3 bases: TGTGCCAGCAGCTCCCGGGGCGAGAACACTGAAGCTTTCTTT. This gives the protein CASSSRGENTEAFF.

The V gene is TRBV6-5, the J gene TRBJ1-5; TRBD1 aligns across 9 bases. The CDR3 has 14 amino acids. Losses at the gene ends were 5 bases for V and 7 bases for J; bases not matched to a gene: 6. Germline V gives CDR1 MNHEY, CDR2 SVGAGI. In DNA form, the CDR3 reads TGTGCCAGCAGTCGCCGGGACAGGGTCCAGCCCCAGCATTTT. This sequence encodes CASSRRDRVQPQHF.

This chain joins TRBV3-1 and TRBJ2-7; D tentatively reads TRBD1 or TRBD2 (6 bases each). The CDR3 has 15 residues. V lost 5 bases to trimming and J lost 2 bases, with 16 bases between them. CDR1 and CDR2 from the germline V gene are LGHDT and YNNKEL (reference sequence). The CDR3 here is CASSGGPQGTYEQYF. CDR3 bases: TGTGCCAGCAGCGGGGGGCCGCAGGGGACCTACGAGCAGTACTTC.

The rearrangement links TRBV5-1 to TRBJ2-5, with D possibly matching TRBD1 (5 bases). This CDR3 is 13 amino acids long. Deletions cut 7 bases from V and 4 bases from J, with 14 bases between. Germline V lookup: CDR1 SGHRS, CDR2 YFSETQ. CDR3 DNA: TGCGCCAGCTCTCGACAGAGTCGAGAGACCCAGTACTTC. Translated, it gives CASSRQSRETQYF.

The gene calls are TRBV6-4 and TRBJ2-3; a possible D gene is TRBD2 (6 bases). V was trimmed by 6 bases and J by 0 bases, leaving 13 bases between them. This CDR3 spans 15 amino acids. Germline assignment: CDR1 MRHNA and CDR2 SNTAGT. DNA for the CDR3: TGTGCCAGCAGCCCCCTAGCGTCAAGCACAGATACGCAGTATTTT. Protein product: CASSPLASSTDTQYF.